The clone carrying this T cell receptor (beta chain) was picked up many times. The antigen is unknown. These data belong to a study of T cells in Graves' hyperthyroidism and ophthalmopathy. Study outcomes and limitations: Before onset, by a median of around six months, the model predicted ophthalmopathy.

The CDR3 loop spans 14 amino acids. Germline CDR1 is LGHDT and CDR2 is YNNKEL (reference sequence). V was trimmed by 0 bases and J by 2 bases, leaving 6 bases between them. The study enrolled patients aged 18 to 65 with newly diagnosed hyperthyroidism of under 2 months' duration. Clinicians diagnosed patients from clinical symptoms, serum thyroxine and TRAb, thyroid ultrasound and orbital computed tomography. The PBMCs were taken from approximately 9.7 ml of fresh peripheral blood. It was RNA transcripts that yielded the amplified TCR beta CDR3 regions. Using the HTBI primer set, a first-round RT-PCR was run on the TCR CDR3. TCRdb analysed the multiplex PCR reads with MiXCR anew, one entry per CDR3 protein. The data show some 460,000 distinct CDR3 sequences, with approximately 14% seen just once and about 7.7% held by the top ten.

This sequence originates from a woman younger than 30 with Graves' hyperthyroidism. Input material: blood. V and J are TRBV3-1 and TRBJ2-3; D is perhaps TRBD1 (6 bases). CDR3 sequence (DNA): TGTGCCAGCAGCCAAGAGGGGGCCACAGATACGCAGTATTTT. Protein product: CASSQEGATDTQYF.